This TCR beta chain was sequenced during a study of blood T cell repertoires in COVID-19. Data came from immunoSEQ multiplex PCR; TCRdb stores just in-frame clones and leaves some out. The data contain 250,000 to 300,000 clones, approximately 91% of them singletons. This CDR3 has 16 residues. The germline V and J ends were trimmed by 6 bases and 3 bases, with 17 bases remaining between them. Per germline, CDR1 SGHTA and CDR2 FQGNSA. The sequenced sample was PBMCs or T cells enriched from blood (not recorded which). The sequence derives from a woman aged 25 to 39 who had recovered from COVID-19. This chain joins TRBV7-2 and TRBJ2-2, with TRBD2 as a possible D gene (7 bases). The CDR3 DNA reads TGTGCCAGCAGACACCGGGGGGCTGAGGACACCGGGGAGCTGTTTTTT. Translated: CASRHRGAEDTGELFF.